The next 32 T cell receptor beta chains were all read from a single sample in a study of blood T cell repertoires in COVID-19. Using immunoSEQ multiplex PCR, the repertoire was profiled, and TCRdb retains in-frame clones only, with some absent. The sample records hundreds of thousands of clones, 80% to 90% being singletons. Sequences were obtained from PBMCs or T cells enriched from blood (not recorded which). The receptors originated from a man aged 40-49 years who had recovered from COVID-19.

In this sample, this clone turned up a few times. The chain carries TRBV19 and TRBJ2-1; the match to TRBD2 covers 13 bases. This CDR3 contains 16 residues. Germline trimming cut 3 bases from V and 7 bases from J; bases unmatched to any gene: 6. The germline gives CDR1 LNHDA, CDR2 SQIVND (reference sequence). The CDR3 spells CASSIGLAGARNEQFF. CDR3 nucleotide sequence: TGTGCCAGTAGTATCGGACTAGCGGGGGCGCGGAATGAGCAGTTCTTC. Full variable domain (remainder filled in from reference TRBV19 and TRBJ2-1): DGGITQSPKYLFRKEGQNVTLSCEQNLNHDAMYWYRQDPGQGLRLIYYSQIVNDFQKGDIAEGYSVSREKKESFPLTVTSAQKNPTAFYLCASSIGLAGARNEQFFGPGTRLTVL.

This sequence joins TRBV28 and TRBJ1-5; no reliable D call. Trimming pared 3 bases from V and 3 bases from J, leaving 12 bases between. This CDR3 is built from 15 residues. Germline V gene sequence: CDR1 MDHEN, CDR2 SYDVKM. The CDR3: CASSFNAGNNQPQHF. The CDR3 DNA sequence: TGTGCCAGCAGTTTTAATGCGGGGAACAATCAGCCCCAGCATTTT.

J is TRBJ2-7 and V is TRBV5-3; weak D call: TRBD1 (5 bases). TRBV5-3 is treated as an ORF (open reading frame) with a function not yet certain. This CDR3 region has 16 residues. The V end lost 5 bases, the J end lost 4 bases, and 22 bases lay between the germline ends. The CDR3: CARRRLPKQAGYEQYF. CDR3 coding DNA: TGTGCCAGAAGACGGCTTCCGAAACAGGCTGGGTACGAGCAGTACTTC.

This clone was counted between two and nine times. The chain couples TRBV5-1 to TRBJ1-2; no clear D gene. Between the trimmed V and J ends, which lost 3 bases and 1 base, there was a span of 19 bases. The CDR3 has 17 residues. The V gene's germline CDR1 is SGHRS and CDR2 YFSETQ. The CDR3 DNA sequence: TGCGCCAGCAGCTACTCCTTCGCCGGGGAACTTAACTATGGCTACACCTTC. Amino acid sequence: CASSYSFAGELNYGYTF.

This CDR3 is CASSWGGTSGSSQFF. The CDR3 DNA is TGTGCCAGCAGTTGGGGGGGGACTAGCGGGAGCTCTCAGTTCTTC. This chain uses TRBV27 with TRBJ2-1; 14 bases align to TRBD2. The CDR3 length is 15 residues. Trimming removed 4 bases from V and 13 bases from J; junction bases left unmatched: 9. Germline V gene lookup returns CDR1 MNHEY and CDR2 SMNVEV (reference sequence).

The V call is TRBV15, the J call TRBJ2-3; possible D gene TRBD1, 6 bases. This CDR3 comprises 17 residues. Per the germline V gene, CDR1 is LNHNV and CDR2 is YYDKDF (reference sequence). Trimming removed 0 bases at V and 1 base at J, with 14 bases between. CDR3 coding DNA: TGTGCCACCAGCAGAGAAGTTCTGGACAGCGGCACAGATACGCAGTATTTT. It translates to CATSREVLDSGTDTQYF.

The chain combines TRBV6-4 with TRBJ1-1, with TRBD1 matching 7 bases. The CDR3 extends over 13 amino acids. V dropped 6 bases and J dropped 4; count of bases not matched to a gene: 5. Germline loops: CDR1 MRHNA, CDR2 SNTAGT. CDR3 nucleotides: TGTGCCAGCAGGGGACCAGGGGGCACTGAAGCTTTCTTT. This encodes CASRGPGGTEAFF.

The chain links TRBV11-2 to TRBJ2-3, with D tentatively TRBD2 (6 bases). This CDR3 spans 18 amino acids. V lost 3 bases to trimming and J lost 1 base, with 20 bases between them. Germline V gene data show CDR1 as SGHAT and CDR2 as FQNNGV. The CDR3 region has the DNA TGTGCCAGCAGCTTCTCAACCGGGTGGGAGGTGGGCACAGATACGCAGTATTTT. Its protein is CASSFSTGWEVGTDTQYF.

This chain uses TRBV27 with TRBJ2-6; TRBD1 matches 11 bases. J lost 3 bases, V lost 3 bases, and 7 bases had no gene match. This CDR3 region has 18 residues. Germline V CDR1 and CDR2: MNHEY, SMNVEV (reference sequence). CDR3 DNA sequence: TGTGCCAGCAGTTTGGGGACAGGGGGGTTCGGTGGGGCCAACGTCCTGACTTTC. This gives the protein CASSLGTGGFGGANVLTF.

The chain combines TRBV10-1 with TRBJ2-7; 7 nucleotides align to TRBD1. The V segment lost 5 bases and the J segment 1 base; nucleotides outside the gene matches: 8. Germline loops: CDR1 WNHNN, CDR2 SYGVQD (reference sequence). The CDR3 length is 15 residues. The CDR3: CASSLRGTASYEQYF. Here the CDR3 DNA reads TGCGCCAGCAGTCTCCGTGGGACAGCTTCCTACGAGCAGTACTTC.

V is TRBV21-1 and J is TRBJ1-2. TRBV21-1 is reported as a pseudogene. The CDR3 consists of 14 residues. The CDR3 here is CASSRGGTYYGYTF. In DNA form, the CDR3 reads TGTGCCAGCAGCAGGGGGGGTACCTACTATGGCTACACCTTC.

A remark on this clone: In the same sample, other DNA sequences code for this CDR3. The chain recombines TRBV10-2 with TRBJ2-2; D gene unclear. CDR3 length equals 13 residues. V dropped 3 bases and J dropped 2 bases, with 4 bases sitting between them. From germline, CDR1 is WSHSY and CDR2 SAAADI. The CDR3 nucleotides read TGCGCCAGCAGTGATAGAAACACCGGGGAGCTGTTTTTT. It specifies CASSDRNTGELFF.

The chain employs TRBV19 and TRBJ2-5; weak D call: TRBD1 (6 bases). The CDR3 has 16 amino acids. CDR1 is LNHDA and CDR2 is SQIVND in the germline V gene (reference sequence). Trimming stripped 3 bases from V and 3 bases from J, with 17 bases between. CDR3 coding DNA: TGTGCCAGTAGTATGTTTTTAGGACAGCGCAAAGAGACCCAGTACTTC. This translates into CASSMFLGQRKETQYF.

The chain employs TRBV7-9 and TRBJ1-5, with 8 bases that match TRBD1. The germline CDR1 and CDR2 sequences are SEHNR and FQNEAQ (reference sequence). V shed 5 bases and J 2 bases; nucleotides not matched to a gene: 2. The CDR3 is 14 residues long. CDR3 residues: CASSRGQGNQPQHF. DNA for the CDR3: TGTGCCAGCAGCCGGGGACAGGGCAATCAGCCCCAGCATTTT.

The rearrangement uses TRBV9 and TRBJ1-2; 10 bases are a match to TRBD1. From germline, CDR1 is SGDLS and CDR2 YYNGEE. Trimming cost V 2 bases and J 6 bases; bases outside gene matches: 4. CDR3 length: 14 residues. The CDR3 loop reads CASSVLDRGHGYTF. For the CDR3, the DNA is TGTGCCAGCAGCGTCTTAGACAGGGGGCATGGCTACACCTTC.

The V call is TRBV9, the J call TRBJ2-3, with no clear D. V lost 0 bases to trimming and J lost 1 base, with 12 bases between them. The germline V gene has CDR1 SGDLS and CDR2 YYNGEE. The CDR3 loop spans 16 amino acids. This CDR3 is CASSVGAGLRTDTQYF. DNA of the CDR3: TGTGCCAGCAGCGTAGGGGCAGGCCTGCGCACAGATACGCAGTATTTT.

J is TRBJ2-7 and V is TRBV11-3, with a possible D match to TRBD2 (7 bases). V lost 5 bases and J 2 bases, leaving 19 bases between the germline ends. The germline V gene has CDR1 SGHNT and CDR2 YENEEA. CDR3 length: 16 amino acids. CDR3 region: CASSPGGQRPTYEQYF. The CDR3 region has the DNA TGTGCCAGCAGCCCCGGGGGGCAACGACCAACCTACGAGCAGTACTTC.

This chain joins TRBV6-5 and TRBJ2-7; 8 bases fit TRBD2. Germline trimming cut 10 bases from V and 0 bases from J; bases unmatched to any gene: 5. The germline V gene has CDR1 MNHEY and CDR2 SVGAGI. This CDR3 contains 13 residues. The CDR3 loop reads CATLSGNSYEQYF. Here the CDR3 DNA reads TGTGCCACTCTTAGCGGGAACTCCTACGAGCAGTACTTC.

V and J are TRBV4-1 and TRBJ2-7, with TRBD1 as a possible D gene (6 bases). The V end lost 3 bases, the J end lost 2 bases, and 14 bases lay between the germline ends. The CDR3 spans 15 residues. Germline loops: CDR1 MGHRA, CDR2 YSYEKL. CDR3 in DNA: TGCGCCAGCAGCCACCCCTCCCAGGGGCCCTACGAGCAGTACTTC. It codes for CASSHPSQGPYEQYF.

The CDR3 coding sequence is TGTGCCAGCAGCTTCCCCCGGACAGCCCCAGGTATCTATGGCTACACCTTC. Residues: CASSFPRTAPGIYGYTF. The chain links TRBV9 to TRBJ1-2, with D possibly being TRBD1 (6 bases). This CDR3 has 17 amino acids. The germline V gene encodes CDR1 SGDLS and CDR2 YYNGEE. Trimming stripped 4 bases from V and 4 bases from J, with 23 bases between.

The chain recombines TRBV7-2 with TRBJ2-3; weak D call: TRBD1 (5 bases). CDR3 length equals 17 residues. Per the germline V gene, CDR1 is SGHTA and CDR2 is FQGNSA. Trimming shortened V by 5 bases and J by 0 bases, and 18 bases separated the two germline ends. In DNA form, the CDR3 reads TGTGCCAGCAGCCCCGTTGTGTTTGGGGCTAGCACAGATACGCAGTATTTT. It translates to CASSPVVFGASTDTQYF.

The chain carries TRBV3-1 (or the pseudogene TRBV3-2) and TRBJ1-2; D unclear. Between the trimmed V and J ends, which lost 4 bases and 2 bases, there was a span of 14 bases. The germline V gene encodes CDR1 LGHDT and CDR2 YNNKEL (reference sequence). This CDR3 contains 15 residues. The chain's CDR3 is CASSPNQRNNYGYTF. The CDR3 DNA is TGTGCCAGCAGCCCTAACCAGAGGAACAACTATGGCTACACCTTC.

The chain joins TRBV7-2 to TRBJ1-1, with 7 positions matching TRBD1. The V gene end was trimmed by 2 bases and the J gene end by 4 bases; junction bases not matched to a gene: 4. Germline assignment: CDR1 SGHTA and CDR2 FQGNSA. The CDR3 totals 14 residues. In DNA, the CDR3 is TGTGCCAGCAGCTTAAAGTCAGGGGGCACTGAAGCTTTCTTT. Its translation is CASSLKSGGTEAFF.

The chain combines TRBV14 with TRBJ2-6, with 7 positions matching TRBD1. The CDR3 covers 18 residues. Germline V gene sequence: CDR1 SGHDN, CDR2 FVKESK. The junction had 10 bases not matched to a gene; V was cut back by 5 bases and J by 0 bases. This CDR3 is CASSGTGQTFSGANVLTF. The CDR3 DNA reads TGTGCCAGCAGCGGGACGGGACAGACCTTCTCTGGGGCCAACGTCCTGACTTTC.

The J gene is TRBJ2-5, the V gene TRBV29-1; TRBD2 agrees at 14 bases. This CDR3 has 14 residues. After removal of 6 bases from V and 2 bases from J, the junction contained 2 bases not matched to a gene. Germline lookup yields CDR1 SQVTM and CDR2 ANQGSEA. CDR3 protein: CSVGTSGGQETQYF. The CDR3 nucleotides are TGCAGCGTGGGGACTAGCGGGGGACAAGAGACCCAGTACTTC.

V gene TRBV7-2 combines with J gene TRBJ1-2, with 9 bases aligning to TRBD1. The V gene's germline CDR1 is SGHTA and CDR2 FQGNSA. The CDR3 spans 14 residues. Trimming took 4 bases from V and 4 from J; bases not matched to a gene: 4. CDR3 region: CASSSTGGGYGYTF. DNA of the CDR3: TGTGCCAGCAGCTCCACAGGGGGCGGCTATGGCTACACCTTC.

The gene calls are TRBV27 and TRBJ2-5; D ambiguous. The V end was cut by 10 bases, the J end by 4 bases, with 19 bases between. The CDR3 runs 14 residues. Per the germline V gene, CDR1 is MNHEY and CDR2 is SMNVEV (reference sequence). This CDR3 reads CATHSLSQRETQYF. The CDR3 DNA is TGTGCCACCCACAGTTTATCCCAGAGAGAGACCCAGTACTTC.

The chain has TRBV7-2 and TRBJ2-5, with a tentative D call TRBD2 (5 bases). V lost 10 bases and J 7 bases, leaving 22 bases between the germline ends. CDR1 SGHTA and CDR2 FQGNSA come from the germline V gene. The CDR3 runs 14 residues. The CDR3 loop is CATSAGVTIGTQYF. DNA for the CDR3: TGTGCCACCTCAGCCGGGGTAACCATTGGGACCCAGTACTTC.

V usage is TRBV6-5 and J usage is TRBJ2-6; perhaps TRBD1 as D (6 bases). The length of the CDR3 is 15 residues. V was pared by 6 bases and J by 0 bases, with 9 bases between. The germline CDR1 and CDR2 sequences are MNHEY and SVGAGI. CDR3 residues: CASSLDSSGANVLTF. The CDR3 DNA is TGTGCCAGCAGCTTGGACAGCTCTGGGGCCAACGTCCTGACTTTC.

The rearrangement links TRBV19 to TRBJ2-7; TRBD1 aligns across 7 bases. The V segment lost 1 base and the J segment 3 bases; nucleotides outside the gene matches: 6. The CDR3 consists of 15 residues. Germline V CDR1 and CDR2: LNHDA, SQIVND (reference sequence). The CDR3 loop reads CASSIGPGGSYEQYF. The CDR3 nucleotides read TGTGCCAGTAGTATAGGGCCAGGGGGAAGCTACGAGCAGTACTTC.

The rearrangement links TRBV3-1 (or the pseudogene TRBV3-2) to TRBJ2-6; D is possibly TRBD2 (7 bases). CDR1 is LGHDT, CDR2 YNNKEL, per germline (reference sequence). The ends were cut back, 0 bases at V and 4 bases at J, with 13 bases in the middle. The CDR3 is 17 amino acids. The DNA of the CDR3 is TGTGCCAGCAGCCAAGATCTTCGGGGGGCAGGGGCCAACGTCCTGACTTTC. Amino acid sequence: CASSQDLRGAGANVLTF.

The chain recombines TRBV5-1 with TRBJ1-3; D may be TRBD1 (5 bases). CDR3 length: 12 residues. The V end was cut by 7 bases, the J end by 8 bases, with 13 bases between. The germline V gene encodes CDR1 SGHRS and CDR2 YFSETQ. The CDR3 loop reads CASSSGGDTIYF. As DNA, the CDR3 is TGCGCCAGCTCGTCCGGAGGGGACACCATATATTTT.